This T cell receptor (beta chain) emerged from a study of blood T cell repertoires in COVID-19. Study overall: Material from acute and convalescent COVID-19 was sourced from the United States, Italy and Spain.

This CDR3 comprises 14 residues. Germline CDR1 LNHDA, CDR2 SQIVND (reference sequence). Deletions cut 1 base from V and 4 bases from J, with 9 bases between. Per the original methods: Reference gene primer amplification yielded estimated nucleated cell counts. Repertoires were generated with immunoSEQ multiplex PCR, while TCRdb's copy carries only in-frame clones and drops some. V and J calls and clone size come straight from that table; D and trimming were deduced from the DNA. The sample carries roughly 300,000 clones, roughly 91% recorded once. The source material was PBMCs or T cells enriched from blood (not recorded which). The gene calls are TRBV19 and TRBJ2-3; D possibly corresponds to TRBD2 (5 bases). This receptor was obtained from a woman aged 40 to 55 with acute COVID-19. The CDR3 DNA follows: TGTGCCAGTAGTATAGGGAGAGGGTCAGATACGCAGTATTTT. Translating it yields CASSIGRGSDTQYF.